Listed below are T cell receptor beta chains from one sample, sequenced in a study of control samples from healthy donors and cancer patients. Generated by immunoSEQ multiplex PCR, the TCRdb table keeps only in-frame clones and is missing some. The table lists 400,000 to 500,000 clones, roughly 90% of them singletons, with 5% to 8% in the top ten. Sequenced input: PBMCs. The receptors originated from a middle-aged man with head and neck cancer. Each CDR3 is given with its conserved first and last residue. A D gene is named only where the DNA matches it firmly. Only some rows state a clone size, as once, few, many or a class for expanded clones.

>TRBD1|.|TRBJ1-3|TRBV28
CASWDRAGNTIYF
TGTGCCAGCTGGGACAGGGCTGGAAACACCATATATTTT
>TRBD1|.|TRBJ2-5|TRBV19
CASSKDRVGQETQYF
TGTGCCAGTAGTAAAGACAGGGTTGGCCAAGAGACCCAGTACTTC
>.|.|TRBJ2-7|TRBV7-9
CASSPRAVTYEQYF
TGTGCCAGCAGCCCTAGGGCAGTCACCTACGAGCAGTACTTC
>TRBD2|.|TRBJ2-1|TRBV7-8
CASSLPRIAGIDEQFF
TGTGCCAGCAGCTTACCGAGGATAGCGGGAATCGATGAGCAGTTCTTC
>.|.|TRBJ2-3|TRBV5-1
CASRLGGRGTSTDTQYF
TGCGCCAGCCGCCTTGGAGGCCGTGGGACTAGCACAGATACGCAGTATTTT
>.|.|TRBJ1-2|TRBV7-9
CASSLGGTEINYGYTF
TGTGCCAGCAGCTTAGGGGGGACGGAGATTAACTATGGCTACACCTTC
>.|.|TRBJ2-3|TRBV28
CASSDPESRGTQYF
TGTGCCAGCAGTGATCCTGAGTCCCGGGGTACGCAGTATTTT
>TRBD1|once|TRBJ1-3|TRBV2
CASSPSSTGGGGNTIYF
TGTGCCAGCAGTCCTAGTTCGACAGGGGGCGGTGGAAACACCATATATTTT
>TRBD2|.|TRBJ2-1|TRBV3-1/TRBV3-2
CASSALAGGPYNEQFF
TGTGCCAGCAGCGCACTAGCGGGAGGTCCCTACAATGAGCAGTTCTTC
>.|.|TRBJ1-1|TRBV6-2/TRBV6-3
CASSYSAIEAFF
TGTGCCAGCAGTTATTCGGCGATCGAAGCTTTCTTT
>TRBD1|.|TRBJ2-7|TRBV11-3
CASSLEGQGEQYF
TGTGCCAGCAGCTTAGAGGGACAGGGAGAGCAGTACTTC
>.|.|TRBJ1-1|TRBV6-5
CASSYRGGNTEAFF
TGTGCCAGCAGTTACAGGGGAGGGAACACTGAAGCTTTCTTT
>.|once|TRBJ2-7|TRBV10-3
CAISVRVSNYEQYF
TGTGCCATCAGTGTGAGGGTCAGCAACTACGAGCAGTACTTC
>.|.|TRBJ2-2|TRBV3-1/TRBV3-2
CASSHRSPGELFF
TGTGCCAGCAGCCATAGGTCCCCCGGGGAGCTGTTTTTT
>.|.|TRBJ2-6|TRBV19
CASHTGANVLTF
TGTGCCAGCCACACAGGGGCCAACGTCCTGACTTTC
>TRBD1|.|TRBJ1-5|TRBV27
CASGLQGSNQPQHF
TGTGCCAGCGGATTACAGGGGAGCAATCAGCCCCAGCATTTT
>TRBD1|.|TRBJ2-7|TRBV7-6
CASSLGRLRDSSYEQYF
TGTGCCAGCAGCTTAGGGCGTCTCCGGGACAGCTCCTACGAGCAGTACTTC
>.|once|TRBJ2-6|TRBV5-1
CASSSSAKSGANVLTF
TGCGCCAGCAGCTCCTCGGCAAAATCTGGGGCCAACGTCCTGACTTTC
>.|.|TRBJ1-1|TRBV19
CASIAETFTEAFF
TGTGCCAGTATAGCAGAGACCTTCACTGAAGCTTTCTTT
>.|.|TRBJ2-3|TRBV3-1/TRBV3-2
CASSQVEDTQYF
TGTGCCAGCAGCCAAGTGGAAGATACGCAGTATTTT
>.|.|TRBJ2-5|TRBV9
CASSVGGRASDPETQYF
TGTGCCAGCAGCGTAGGAGGAAGAGCTAGCGACCCGGAGACCCAGTACTTC
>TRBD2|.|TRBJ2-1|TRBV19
CASSALPSGGYNEQFF
TGTGCCAGCTCAGCGCTACCTAGCGGGGGCTACAATGAGCAGTTCTTC